The TCR beta chain under discussion was sequenced for a study of blood T cells in healthy people across ages. Across the whole study: With template switching, about one barcoded beta molecule was captured per two T cells.

Points from the study as a whole: Considered underestimates were the diversity estimates obtained from one million T cells. Naive CD4+ cells and diversity were both higher in long-lived donors than in aged donors.

This CDR3 has 14 amino acids. Germline loops: CDR1 DFQATT, CDR2 SNEGSKA (reference sequence). The V and J ends lost 3 bases and 2 bases respectively, with 14 bases between them. A J-beta primer mix and a sample-barcoded 5' primer were used in a second PCR of roughly 7 to 12 cycles. TCRdb reprocessed the 5' RACE reads with MiXCR, giving one entry per CDR3 protein. The table has roughly 2 million distinct CDR3 sequences, approximately 50% seen once. In the case of this clonotype: What it binds is not known.

Sequenced: blood. The chain links TRBV20-1 to TRBJ2-7; possibly TRBD1 or TRBD2 for D (5 bases each). This receptor was obtained from a woman aged 40 to 50 in good health. CDR3 coding DNA: TGCAGTGCTAGGACCCCGGGGCCTCCCTACGAGCAGTACTTC. This sequence encodes CSARTPGPPYEQYF.